This TCR beta chain was retrieved from a study of molecular identifiers for immune sequencing clone quantification. Germline V gene lookup returns CDR1 MNHEY and CDR2 SMNVEV (reference sequence). V was shortened by 4 bases and J by 11 bases, with 11 bases between the two germline ends. CDR3 length: 11 residues. A single record per CDR3 protein comes from TCRdb applying MiXCR to the PCR reads. The profile shows about 320,000 distinct CDR3 sequences, roughly 24% of them singletons. Sequenced material: naive CD8+ T cells from blood, with Jurkat cell RNA spiked in. Described subset: FACS-sorted CD8+CD4-CCR7+CD45RA+ naive T cells. V gene TRBV27 combines with J gene TRBJ1-1; D gene uncertain. The sequence came from a human donor in good health. Some libraries in this study had Jurkat cell RNA spiked in. CDR3 loop: CASSSALGAFF. The CDR3 DNA reads as TGTGCCAGCAGTTCCGCCCTTGGGGCTTTCTTT.